Described below is a single T cell receptor (beta chain) sequence and its context. No antigen is known for it. Base qualities are not provided; no much larger clone lies one nucleotide away. The data originate from a study of cytomegalovirus exposure and HLA in healthy donors (dated by TCRdb to between 2016 and 2019). Concerning the study at large: In an earlier analysis of roughly 500 of the donors, 250 to 300 Gb of sequence data and about 110 million unique TCR beta sequences from about 179 million T cells were reported. Roughly 300 gigabases of sequencing data and roughly 80 million unique TCR sequences made up an early release that covered 640 HLA-typed donors. Of the 300 to 450 genotyped donors, roughly 85% fell in the genetic ancestry cluster associated with self-reported Caucasian donors. The study aimed to test whether cataloging public T cell receptors could reveal signatures of past pathogen exposure. The study used immunosequencing to profile the T cell repertoires of several hundred subjects and linked those repertoires to cytomegalovirus serostatus. Besides the first cohort of approximately 670 subjects, a separate validation cohort made up of over 100 different subjects was used. High-throughput TCR immunosequencing, statistical association of individual TCRs with disease status, and machine learning were combined to predict cytomegalovirus infection status. In a later analysis, previously published TCR beta repertoires from 670 or so donors were re-analyzed and high-resolution HLA genotyping was added so that TCR occurrence patterns could be studied. Rather than drawing on any new phenotypic data, the later analysis identified candidate immune exposures from TCR beta sequences and the way those sequences occurred across donors. An earlier analysis of approximately 640 of the donors applied high-throughput TCR beta sequencing to assess whether each TCR beta V gene segment acted as functional or pseudogenic. Donor age, sex, ethnicity and CMV serostatus were collected together with the repertoire data. A later genetic analysis took genome-wide SNP genotypes for about 60% of the roughly 670 donors and used that subset as a discovery cohort. All discovery cohort repertoires had been generated using a single sequencing platform. HLA typing covered class I and class II loci at four-digit resolution. Typing coverage differed by locus: A, B, C, DRB1 and DQB1 were typed in about 629-630 donors, DQA1 in about 550, DPA1 in some 600, and DPB1 in 400 to 490. Five DR-DQ haplotypes were handled as single units for association and clustering because linkage in the cohort was strong. On average, 235,054 unique TCR beta nucleotide sequences were sequenced per donor among a few hundred genotyped donors of the cohort, with roughly 18% of those sequences being non-productive.

Broader findings and caveats from the paper: Compared with equally common non-associated chains, HLA-associated TCR beta chains in a later analysis were more clonally expanded and had lower generation probabilities. Because HLA typing was missing for some donors at each locus, association tests included only the typed subset. Roughly uniform sequencing depth across donors was assumed in presence/absence analyses, although this assumption may not hold. For the cohort, immune exposure information was limited to CMV serostatus. In a later analysis, several top co-occurrence clusters were reported to appear linked to parvovirus B19, influenza, CMV and Epstein-Barr virus. In vitro tests confirmed that three of the cytomegalovirus-associated TCR beta chains recognize cytomegalovirus antigens. A further reported finding was that TCR beta sequences accurately predicted the HLA-A and HLA-B alleles for most subjects in the first cohort. The earlier analysis of 587 of the donors excluded some 15 rarely observed V segments, including chromosome 9 orphons, because counts were too low. In the study, around 150 TCR beta chains were listed as associated with cytomegalovirus. While some public TCRs were present in many individuals, most TCR sequences turned up only very rarely across donors. A cluster of highly shared sequence variants was judged likely to represent a technical artifact of the sequencing pipeline. In both the original and validation cohorts, the classifier was reported to diagnose cytomegalovirus status with high specificity and sensitivity. Because the 87-base-pair reads could not distinguish some IMGT-functional V segments, including TRBV6-2 and TRBV6-3, those segments were excluded. In a later genetic analysis, a missense DCLRE1C variant was associated with V-gene and J-gene trimming of TCR beta chains, and the association was replicated in an independent cohort. Compared with the approximately 670-donor mean, donors in an Asian-associated ancestry cluster had fewer N-insertions in productive TCRs, according to a later genetic analysis. In a later analysis, around 17,000 TCR beta sequences were associated with specific HLA alleles at a false discovery rate of 0.05. In a later analysis, the rate of TCR association differed among HLA loci, with DRB1 alleles having the most associated TCRs and HLA-C alleles having the fewest. In an earlier analysis of fewer than 700 of the donors, most TCR beta V segments appeared in productive rearrangements about 90% or about 30% of the time, broadly matching IMGT annotations. When HLA alleles, especially DR and DQ, strongly co-occurred, TCR associations were difficult to assign to individual alleles. The authors suggested that the approach could potentially be generalized to other disease states and immunological phenotypes. Only TCR beta chains were sequenced in this cohort, and the absence of alpha or paired-chain data limited detectable features. Linkage disequilibrium might explain the correlated functional status among segregating V segments, but an unknown experimental factor could not be excluded. A later analysis found that most CMV-associated TCR beta chains appeared HLA-restricted, with HLA associations seemingly driven largely by CMV exposure.

In total, roughly 670 healthy bone marrow donors made up the cohort. All cohort members were sampled while nominally healthy, although unrecorded immune exposures were likely present. The donor tested CMV seronegative, placing the donor among the roughly 350 seronegative members of the cohort. A peripheral blood sample was provided by each donor, and peripheral blood mononuclear cells were used for TCR beta sequencing. Genomic DNA extraction from the blood cell samples was performed with the Qiagen DNeasy Blood Extraction Kit. Receptors were amplified or captured by the immunoSEQ multiplex PCR assay. The multiplex PCR relied on a mix of 60 forward primers for TCR Vbeta segments and 13 reverse primers for TCR Jbeta segments. A multiplex PCR assay on genomic DNA amplified the CDR3 region of rearranged TCR beta genes. The amplified TCR beta libraries were sequenced on the Illumina HiSeq System as 87-base-pair reads. The source study handled its data this way. Across the 600 to 700 repertoires, a later analysis counted tens of millions of unique TCR beta chains, around 10 million of which were shared by at least two donors. To remove PCR and sequencing errors, raw reads were error-corrected and collapsed into unique sequences using a nearest-neighbor algorithm that merged closely related sequences. V, D and J gene segments were assigned by aligning CDR3 sequences to IMGT reference sequences. Each retained sequence needed at least a six-nucleotide match to both a V gene segment and a J gene segment. A rearrangement counted as productive if the CDR3 had no stop codons and remained in frame with V and J, and every other rearrangement counted as non-productive. CDR3 was defined by IMGT convention, running from the second conserved V-encoded cysteine to the conserved J-encoded phenylalanine. The earlier analysis of a few hundred of the donors excluded sequences that lacked an unambiguous match to a single V gene segment. An earlier analysis of several hundred of the donors classified V segments as functional when productive rearrangements were above 56.7% and as segregating when the standard deviation between donors was above 5%. A statistical classification framework was built for diagnosing cytomegalovirus status from the catalog of TCR beta chain sequences. A later analysis assigned V and J genes by comparing TCR nucleotide sequences with IMGT/GENE-DB human TR gene sequences. The TCRdist pipeline was used in a later analysis to assign CDR3 sequences and most-parsimonious VDJ recombination scenarios. A later analysis defined each TCR beta chain by its CDR3 amino acid sequence plus V-gene family, and excluded reads lacking a unique V-gene family. To address suspected cross-contamination and a sequencing artifact, a later analysis removed around 590 highly shared, low-generation-probability nucleotide sequences. For each public chain, a later analysis derived a clonal expansion index from normalized ranks of inferred template counts within each repertoire. In a later analysis, generation probabilities were computed with a VDJ recombination model fitted to out-of-frame rearrangements, and the resulting probabilities were checked against IGoR. A later analysis scored TCR-TCR, TCR-HLA and TCR-CMV co-occurrence with hypergeometric tests, applying a repertoire-size bias correction to TCR pairs. A later analysis estimated false discovery rates by permuting HLA or CMV assignments 20 times. In a later analysis, co-occurring TCRs were grouped using DBSCAN, with TCRdist sequence similarity added in when clustering inside HLA-allele-positive subsets. Repertoires with fewer than 30,000 or more than 120,000 public chains were left out of co-occurrence clustering, as were about five repertoires with anomalous nucleotide sharing. TCRdb provides this immuneACCESS table in a form limited to in-frame rearrangements. Some clones are lacking; in checked studies, under half of them reflect an unresolved V gene, and why the rest are absent is not known. For V, J and clone size, that table is used; D and trimming come from the DNA. This sample comprises around 120,000 clones, 83% of them detected only once. The top ten clones comprise around 1.2% of the sample.

Trimming at the junction amounts to 3 bases on V and 2 bases on J, and the germline ends lie 10 bases apart. The CDR3 contains 14 residues, cysteine and phenylalanine counted. This entry keeps only the CDR3 DNA: 42 bases, framed from base 1. From the germline V gene (reference sequence), CDR1 is LNHDA and CDR2 is SQIVND. This clonotype was sampled from a girl aged 2-10 years in good health and CMV-seronegative. Recombination connected TRBV19 to TRBJ2-5, with TRBD2 as a weak D call on 6 bases. Sequenced: PBMCs. The CDR3 region has the sequence CASSITSSQETQYF. The base sequence is TGTGCCAGTAGTATCACTAGCAGTCAAGAGACCCAGTACTTC. The CDR3, completed at both ends by the reference TRBV19 and TRBJ2-5 genes, gives the full variable domain DGGITQSPKYLFRKEGQNVTLSCEQNLNHDAMYWYRQDPGQGLRLIYYSQIVNDFQKGDIAEGYSVSREKKESFPLTVTSAQKNPTAFYLCASSITSSQETQYFGPGTRLLVL.